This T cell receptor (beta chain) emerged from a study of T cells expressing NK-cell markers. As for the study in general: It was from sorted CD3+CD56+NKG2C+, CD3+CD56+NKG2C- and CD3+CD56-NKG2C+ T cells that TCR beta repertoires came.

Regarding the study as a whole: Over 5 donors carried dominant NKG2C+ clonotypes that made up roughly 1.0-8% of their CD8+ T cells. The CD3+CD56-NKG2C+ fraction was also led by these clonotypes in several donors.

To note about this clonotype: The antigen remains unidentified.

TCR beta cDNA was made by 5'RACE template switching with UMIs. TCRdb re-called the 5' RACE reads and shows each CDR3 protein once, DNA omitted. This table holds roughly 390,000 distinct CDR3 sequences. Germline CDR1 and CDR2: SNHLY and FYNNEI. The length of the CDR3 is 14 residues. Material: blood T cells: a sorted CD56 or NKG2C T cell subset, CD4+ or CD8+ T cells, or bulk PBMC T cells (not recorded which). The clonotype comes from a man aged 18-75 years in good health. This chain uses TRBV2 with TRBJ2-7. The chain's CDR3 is CASSPVETSYEQYF.